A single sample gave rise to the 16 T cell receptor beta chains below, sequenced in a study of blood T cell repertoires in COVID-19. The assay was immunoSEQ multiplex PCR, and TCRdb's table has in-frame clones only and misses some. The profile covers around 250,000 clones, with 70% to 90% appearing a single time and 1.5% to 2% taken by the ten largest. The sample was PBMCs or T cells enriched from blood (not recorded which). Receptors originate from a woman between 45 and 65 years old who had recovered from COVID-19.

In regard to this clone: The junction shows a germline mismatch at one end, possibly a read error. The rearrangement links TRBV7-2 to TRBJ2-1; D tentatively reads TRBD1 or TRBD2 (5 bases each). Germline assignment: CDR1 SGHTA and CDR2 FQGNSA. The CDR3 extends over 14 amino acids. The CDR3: CASSLAGSRSEQFF. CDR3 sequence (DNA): TGTGCCAGCAGCCTAGCAGGGAGCCGGAGTGAGCAGTTCTTC.

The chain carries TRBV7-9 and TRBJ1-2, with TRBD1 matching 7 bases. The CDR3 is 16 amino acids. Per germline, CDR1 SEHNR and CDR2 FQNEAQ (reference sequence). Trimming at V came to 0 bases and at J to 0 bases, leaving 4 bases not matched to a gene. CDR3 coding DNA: TGTGCCAGCAGCTTAGCGGACAGGCGAGCTAACTATGGCTACACCTTC. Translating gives CASSLADRRANYGYTF.

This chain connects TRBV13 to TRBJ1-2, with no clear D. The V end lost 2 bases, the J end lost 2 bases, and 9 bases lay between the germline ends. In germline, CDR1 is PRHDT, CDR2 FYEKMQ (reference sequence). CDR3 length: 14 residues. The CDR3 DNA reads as TGTGCCAGCAGCTTAAAATCCGGGAACTATGGCTACACCTTC. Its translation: CASSLKSGNYGYTF.

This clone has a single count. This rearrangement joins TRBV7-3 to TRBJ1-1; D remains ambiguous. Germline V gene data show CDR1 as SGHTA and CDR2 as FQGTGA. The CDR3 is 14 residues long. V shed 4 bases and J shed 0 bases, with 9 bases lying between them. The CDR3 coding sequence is TGTGCCAGCAGCTCTGGGCCGATGAACACTGAAGCTTTCTTT. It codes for CASSSGPMNTEAFF.

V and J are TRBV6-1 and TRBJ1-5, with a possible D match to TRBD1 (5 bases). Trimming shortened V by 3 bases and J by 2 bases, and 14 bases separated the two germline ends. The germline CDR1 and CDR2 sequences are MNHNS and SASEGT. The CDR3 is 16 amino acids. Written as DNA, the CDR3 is TGTGCCAGCAGTGACTATTTCCGGGGGGGCAATCAGCCCCAGCATTTT. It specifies CASSDYFRGGNQPQHF.

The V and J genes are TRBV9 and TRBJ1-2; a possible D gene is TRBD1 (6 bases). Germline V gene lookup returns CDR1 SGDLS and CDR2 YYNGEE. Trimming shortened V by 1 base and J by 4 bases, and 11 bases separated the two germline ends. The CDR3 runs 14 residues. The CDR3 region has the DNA TGTGCCAGCAGCGTATTCGGGACACTCTATGGCTACACCTTC. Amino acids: CASSVFGTLYGYTF.

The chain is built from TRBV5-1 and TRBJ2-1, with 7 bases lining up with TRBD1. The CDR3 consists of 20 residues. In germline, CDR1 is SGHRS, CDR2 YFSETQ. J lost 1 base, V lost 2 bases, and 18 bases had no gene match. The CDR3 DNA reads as TGCGCCAGCAGCTTTGAACCCCGCGACAGGGAAAAAGGGTCCTACAATGAGCAGTTCTTC. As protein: CASSFEPRDREKGSYNEQFF.

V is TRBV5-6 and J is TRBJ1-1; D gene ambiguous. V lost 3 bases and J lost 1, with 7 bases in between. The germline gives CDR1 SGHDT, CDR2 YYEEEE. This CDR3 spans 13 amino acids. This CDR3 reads CASSSEWNTEAFF. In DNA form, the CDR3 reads TGTGCCAGCAGCTCTGAGTGGAACACTGAAGCTTTCTTT.

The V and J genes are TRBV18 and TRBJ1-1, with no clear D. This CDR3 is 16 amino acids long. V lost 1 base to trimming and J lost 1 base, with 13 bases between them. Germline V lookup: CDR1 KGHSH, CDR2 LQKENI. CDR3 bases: TGTGCCAGCTCACCACGGACGCTAGCAGGGAACACTGAAGCTTTCTTT. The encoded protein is CASSPRTLAGNTEAFF.

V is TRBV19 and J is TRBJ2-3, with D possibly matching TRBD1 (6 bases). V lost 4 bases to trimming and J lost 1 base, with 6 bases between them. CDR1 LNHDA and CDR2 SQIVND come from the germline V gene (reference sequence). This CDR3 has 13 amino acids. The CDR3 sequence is CASSTGGTDTQYF. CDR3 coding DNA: TGTGCCAGTAGTACAGGGGGCACAGATACGCAGTATTTT.

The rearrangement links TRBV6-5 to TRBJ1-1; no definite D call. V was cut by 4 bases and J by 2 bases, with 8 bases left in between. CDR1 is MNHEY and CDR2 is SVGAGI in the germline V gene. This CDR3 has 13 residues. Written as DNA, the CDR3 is TGTGCCAGCAGTTCGAAAACTAACACTGAAGCTTTCTTT. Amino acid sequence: CASSSKTNTEAFF.

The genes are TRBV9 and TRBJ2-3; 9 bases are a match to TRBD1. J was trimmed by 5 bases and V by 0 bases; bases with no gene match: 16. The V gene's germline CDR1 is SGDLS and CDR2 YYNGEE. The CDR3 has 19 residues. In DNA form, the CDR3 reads TGTGCCAGCAGCGTAGCTACCCTCACAGGGGGCCCTGGTGGAGATACGCAGTATTTT. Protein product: CASSVATLTGGPGGDTQYF.

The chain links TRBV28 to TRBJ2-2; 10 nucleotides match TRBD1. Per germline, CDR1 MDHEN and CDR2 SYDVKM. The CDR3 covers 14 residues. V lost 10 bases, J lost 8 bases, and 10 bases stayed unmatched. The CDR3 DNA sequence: TGTGCCACCGACTCGGACAGGGGGATGGGGGAGCTGTTTTTT. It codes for CATDSDRGMGELFF.

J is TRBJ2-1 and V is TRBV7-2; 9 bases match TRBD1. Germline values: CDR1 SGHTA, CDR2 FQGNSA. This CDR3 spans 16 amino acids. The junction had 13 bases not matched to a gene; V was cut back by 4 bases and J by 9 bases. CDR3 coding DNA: TGTGCCAGCAGCTCGGTAACCGGGACAGGGTGGGGTGAGCAGTTCTTC. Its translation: CASSSVTGTGWGEQFF.

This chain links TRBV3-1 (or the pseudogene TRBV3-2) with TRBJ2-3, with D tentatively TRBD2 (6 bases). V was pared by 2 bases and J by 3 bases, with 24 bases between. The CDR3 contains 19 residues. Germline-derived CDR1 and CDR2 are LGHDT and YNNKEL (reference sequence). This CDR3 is CASSQYGSGSRYQTDTQYF. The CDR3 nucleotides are TGTGCCAGCAGCCAATACGGTAGCGGATCACGATATCAAACAGATACGCAGTATTTT.

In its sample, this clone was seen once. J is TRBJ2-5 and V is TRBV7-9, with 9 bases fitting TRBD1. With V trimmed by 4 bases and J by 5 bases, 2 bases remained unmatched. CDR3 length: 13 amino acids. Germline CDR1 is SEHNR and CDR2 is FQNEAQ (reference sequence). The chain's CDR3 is CASSWDREETQYF. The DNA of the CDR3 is TGTGCCAGCAGCTGGGACAGGGAGGAGACCCAGTACTTC.